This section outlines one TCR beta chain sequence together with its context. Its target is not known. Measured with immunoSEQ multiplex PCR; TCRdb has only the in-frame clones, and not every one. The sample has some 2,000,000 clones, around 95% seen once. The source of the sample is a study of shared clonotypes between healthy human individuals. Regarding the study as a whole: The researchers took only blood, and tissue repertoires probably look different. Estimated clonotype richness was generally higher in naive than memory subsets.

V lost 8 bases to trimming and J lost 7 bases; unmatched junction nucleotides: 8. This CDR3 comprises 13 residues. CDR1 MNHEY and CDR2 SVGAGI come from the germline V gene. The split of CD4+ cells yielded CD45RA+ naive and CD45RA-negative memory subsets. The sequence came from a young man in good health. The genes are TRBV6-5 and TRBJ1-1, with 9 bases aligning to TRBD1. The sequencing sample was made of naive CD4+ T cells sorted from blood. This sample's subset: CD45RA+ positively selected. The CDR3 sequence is CASWTGEYGEAFF. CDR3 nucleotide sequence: TGTGCCAGCTGGACAGGGGAGTACGGTGAAGCTTTCTTT.